The subject of this entry is one T cell receptor beta chain. Its target is not known. This sample is part of a study of graft-versus-host responses after intestinal transplantation. About the research overall: Every transplant recipient was induced with anti-thymocyte globulin, then maintained on tacrolimus and steroids for two to four years. Overall study findings and caveats: The study found high graft-versus-host to host-versus-graft clonal ratios in allografts of patients with graft-donor T cell macrochimerism. Recipient marrow showed GvH clones, some seen first in ileum or blood. There was an association between peak levels of circulating GvH clones and early post-transplant HvG declines.

Using immunoSEQ multiplex PCR, the repertoire was profiled, and TCRdb retains in-frame clones only, with some absent. The top ten hold about 20% of the sample, which has about 39,000 clones, roughly 93% seen once. Sample: unstimulated CD8+ T cells sorted from spleen or lymph node cells, taken before transplant. The TCR sequence derives from a human donor who was the organ donor for an intestinal transplant.

In DNA, the CDR3 is TGTGCCAGCAGGGGCTACAGCGACGGCCGTGAAAAACTGTTTTTT. This codes for CASRGYSDGREKLFF. This chain links TRBV28 with TRBJ1-4; D gene uncertain. The ends were cut back, 6 bases at V and 7 bases at J, with 18 bases in the middle. Germline-derived CDR1 and CDR2 are MDHEN and SYDVKM. The CDR3 totals 15 residues.